Each of the 11 T cell receptor beta chains below was sequenced from the same sample in a study of vaccination effects on CD4 cells after COVID-19. With the ViraFEST assay, the study expanded antigen-specific CD4+ T cells using viral peptide pools, then sequenced them. Following 10 days of culture, CD4+ T cells were isolated. None of the vaccinated had previously contracted SARS-CoV-2, and their nucleocapsid antibodies tested negative. The data were produced by immunoSEQ multiplex PCR, yet TCRdb's version contains in-frame clones alone and is incomplete. The sample has tens of thousands of clones, about four fifths seen once. These TCRs' antigens remain unknown. This specimen consisted of CD4+ T cells from PBMCs cultured with HCoV-NL63 spike peptides, obtained before COVID-19 vaccination. Source of these receptors: a human donor who received a COVID-19 vaccine.

V and J are TRBV11-2 and TRBJ2-5; D may match TRBD1 or TRBD2 (6 bases each). V was clipped by 2 bases and J by 5 bases, with 18 bases between them. This CDR3 is 16 amino acids long. The germline V gene has CDR1 SGHAT and CDR2 FQNNGV. CDR3 nucleotides: TGTGCCAGCAGCTTAATTGGGGGGCCCGGATTGGAGACCCAGTACTTC. It yields the protein CASSLIGGPGLETQYF.

V usage is TRBV24-1 and J usage is TRBJ2-2; possible D gene TRBD1, 6 bases. V lost 1 base, J lost 2 bases, and 16 bases lay in between. This CDR3 spans 18 amino acids. CDR1 and CDR2 (germline): KGHDR, SFDVKD. CDR3 residues: CATSDFLGATINTGELFF. In nucleotides, the CDR3 is TGTGCCACCAGTGATTTTTTGGGGGCGACGATAAACACCGGGGAGCTGTTTTTT.

The chain joins TRBV5-4 to TRBJ1-2; 8 nucleotides line up with TRBD1. The trim removed 1 base at V and 4 bases at J, leaving 9 bases unmatched. The CDR3 extends over 16 amino acids. Germline CDR1 and CDR2: SGHNT and YYREEE (reference sequence). This CDR3 reads CASSLILDRALYGYTF. The CDR3 DNA is TGTGCCAGCAGCTTGATTCTGGACAGGGCGCTCTATGGCTACACCTTC.

In regard to this clone: The same CDR3 can be traced to other DNA sequences in this sample. V and J are TRBV29-1 and TRBJ2-2; D possibly corresponds to TRBD1 (5 bases). Germline CDR1 SQVTM, CDR2 ANQGSEA. The ends were cut back, 6 bases at V and 7 bases at J, with 9 bases in the middle. CDR3 length equals 11 residues. The CDR3 DNA reads TGCAGCGTCAGGGTTAGCGGGGAGCTGTTTTTT. Protein product: CSVRVSGELFF.

This chain uses TRBV28 with TRBJ1-2; D not certain. CDR1 and CDR2 from the germline V gene are MDHEN and SYDVKM. The CDR3 consists of 12 residues. V dropped 1 base and J dropped 4 bases, with 4 bases sitting between them. In nucleotides, the CDR3 is TGTGCCAGCAGTTTATTGTCCTATGGCTACACCTTC. Protein sequence: CASSLLSYGYTF.

V gene TRBV28 combines with J gene TRBJ1-3; D is unresolved. The length of the CDR3 is 18 residues. Germline lookup yields CDR1 MDHEN and CDR2 SYDVKM. Deletions cut 2 bases from V and 4 bases from J, with 21 bases between. CDR3 bases: TGTGCCAGCAGTTTAGGGGTGGGCCCAACGAGGTCGGGAAACACCATATATTTT. Translating it yields CASSLGVGPTRSGNTIYF.

In this sample, this clone turned up once. V gene TRBV2 combines with J gene TRBJ1-1, with 7 bases matching TRBD1. Germline V lookup: CDR1 SNHLY, CDR2 FYNNEI. The V and J ends lost 7 bases and 1 base, in that order; junction bases with no gene match: 6. CDR3 size: 14 residues. The CDR3 DNA reads as TGTGCCAGCAAACAACAGGGGCCGAACACTGAAGCTTTCTTT. Amino acids: CASKQQGPNTEAFF.

The chain couples TRBV30 to TRBJ1-4, with D maybe TRBD1 (5 bases). Germline assignment: CDR1 GTSNPN and CDR2 SVGIG (reference sequence). This CDR3 spans 13 amino acids. Trimming left V 4 bases short and J 4 bases short, with 10 bases between. The CDR3: CAWTATVNEKLFF. The CDR3 nucleotides read TGTGCCTGGACCGCGACAGTTAATGAAAAACTGTTTTTT. The variable domain in full, completed from reference TRBV30 and TRBJ1-4, reads SQTIHQWPATLVQPVGSPLSLECTVEGTSNPNLYWYRQAAGRGLQLLFYSVGIGQISSEVPQNLSASRPQDRQFILSSKKLLLSDSGFYLCAWTATVNEKLFFGSGTQLSVL.

This clone has only a few counts. This rearrangement joins TRBV9 to TRBJ2-6, with unresolved D. CDR1 is SGDLS and CDR2 is YYNGEE in the germline V gene. Trimming removed 4 bases at V and 0 bases at J, with 8 bases between. The CDR3 is made up of 15 amino acids. The CDR3 DNA is TGTGCCAGCAGCTCCCGCAGCTCTGGGGCCAACGTCCTGACTTTC. Its translation: CASSSRSSGANVLTF.

This chain joins TRBV5-6 and TRBJ1-5; 7 nucleotides match TRBD1. CDR3 length: 17 amino acids. V shed 4 bases and J 3 bases; nucleotides not matched to a gene: 13. Germline CDR1 SGHDT, CDR2 YYEEEE. The CDR3, as DNA: TGTGCCAGCAGCCTGATACAGGGGCGCATCCCCAATCAGCCCCAGCATTTT. The encoded protein is CASSLIQGRIPNQPQHF.

The rearrangement joins TRBV7-2 to TRBJ1-5; tentatively, D is TRBD1 (6 bases). Per the germline V gene, CDR1 is SGHTA and CDR2 is FQGNSA. The CDR3 totals 14 residues. Trimming took off 6 bases at V and 1 base at J, with 10 bases between the two ends. The DNA for the CDR3 is TGTGCCAGCAGATTGACAGGAAGCAATCAGCCCCAGCATTTT. This gives the protein CASRLTGSNQPQHF.